This TCR beta chain was sequenced for a study of T cells after yellow fever vaccination. Germline trimming cut 1 base from V and 4 bases from J; bases unmatched to any gene: 2. Germline assignment: CDR1 SGHNT and CDR2 YYREEE (reference sequence). The CDR3 is 15 amino acids. TCRdb independently ran MiXCR on the 5' RACE reads; one entry per CDR3 protein. The sample holds over 300,000 distinct CDR3 sequences, 3.6% seen once. The chain employs TRBV5-4 and TRBJ2-1; 10 nucleotides agree with TRBD2. Material: PBMCs, obtained on the day of the yellow fever booster vaccination. The receptor was isolated from a man aged 18 to 30 who received the YFV17D yellow fever vaccine. The CDR3 sequence: CASSLRSGGYNEQFF. CDR3 DNA: TGTGCCAGCAGCTTGCGTAGCGGGGGGTACAATGAGCAGTTCTTC.